This TCR beta chain derives from a study of vaccination effects on CD4 cells after COVID-19. General study points: By a late point after vaccination, infection- and vaccine-induced clones had shrunk markedly through clonal contraction. There was only 1 of 255 vaccine-induced clones in healthy vaccinees that cross-reacted with common cold coronaviruses.

Data came from immunoSEQ multiplex PCR; TCRdb stores just in-frame clones and leaves some out. Altogether 20,000 to 25,000 clones are present, about two thirds being singletons, with the ten largest covering roughly 11%. Trimming stripped 3 bases from V and 3 bases from J, with 11 bases between. This CDR3 is built from 15 residues. The germline V gene has CDR1 SEHNR and CDR2 FQNEAQ (reference sequence). Concerning this clone: Its antigen is as yet unknown.

Antigen-specific CD4+ T cells were expanded (with viral peptide pools) by the ViraFEST assay ahead of sequencing. Once cultured for approximately eleven days, the cells underwent separation to obtain CD4+ T cells. Nucleocapsid antibody tests were negative, and the vaccine recipients had no prior SARS-CoV-2 infection. A few million PBMC were placed in each well, which was supplemented with 10 IU/ml IL-2 and around 9.9 ug/ml peptides. Half the medium was swapped for IL-2 medium on days 3 and 7. The source of this sequence is a human donor who received a COVID-19 vaccine. This sample comprised CD4+ T cells from PBMCs cultured with HCoV-NL63 spike peptides, obtained before COVID-19 vaccination. The chain carries TRBV7-9 and TRBJ1-4; no clear D gene. The CDR3 nucleotides read TGTGCCAGCAGCTTTATGGGAGCTTCTAATGAAAAACTGTTTTTT. Translation gives CASSFMGASNEKLFF.